The clone carrying this T cell receptor (beta chain) was seen only a few times. Its antigen is still unknown. The authors obtained over 95% purity in all sorted populations. This entry is derived from a study of beta chain features in type 1 diabetes. The wider study: Cell yields, age and gender were similar between patients and healthy donors. The number of sorted cells examined across all samples was some 98,000,000. Study-level points and caveats: For TCRB rearrangement, an influence of HLA type remained unresolved here.

Expressed TCRB transcripts got sequenced, as all isolated RNA was reverse transcribed. The method was immunoSEQ multiplex PCR; TCRdb's version includes in-frame clones alone and lacks a portion of them. The data contain a few hundred thousand clones, about 15% of them singletons. The CDR3 has 14 amino acids. With V trimmed by 8 bases and J by 0 bases, 4 bases remained unmatched. Looked up from germline, CDR1 is SGHNT and CDR2 is YENEEA. The chain joins TRBV11-3 to TRBJ2-3, with 8 bases aligning to TRBD1. Sample: naive CD4+ T cells from blood. The clonotype originates from a young woman in good health. The CDR3 reads CASSRQGSTDTQYF. The CDR3 DNA is TGTGCCAGCTCCCGACAGGGGAGCACAGATACGCAGTATTTT. Full variable domain (remainder filled in from reference TRBV11-3 and TRBJ2-3): EAGVVQSPRYKIIEKKQPVAFWCNPISGHNTLYWYLQNLGQGPELLIRYENEEAVDDSQLPKDRFSAERLKGVDSTLKIQPAELGDSAVYLCASSRQGSTDTQYFGPGTRLTVL.